These 6 T cell receptor beta chains were all obtained from the same sample, sequenced in a study of response to subunit inactivated influenza vaccine. TCRdb called the RT-PCR reads again in MiXCR, with one record for every CDR3 protein. The sample holds 700,000 to 800,000 distinct CDR3 sequences, roughly 20% seen once. Sample: PBMCs from blood, taken roughly 5 days after vaccination. Receptors were obtained from a man aged 50 to 59 who received an inactivated influenza vaccine.

The V gene is TRBV12-3 or TRBV12-4, the J gene TRBJ1-5; TRBD1 matches at 7 bases. The J segment lost 2 bases and the V segment lost 1 base, leaving 8 bases of the junction unmatched. This CDR3 has 17 residues. CDR3 amino acids: CASSLGVPGQGNQPQHF. CDR3 DNA sequence: TGTGCCAGCAGTTTAGGGGTCCCAGGACAGGGCAATCAGCCCCAGCATTTT.

This clonotype showed up just a few times. The rearrangement joins TRBV11-2 to TRBJ2-3, with TRBD2 matching over 14 bases. The length of the CDR3 is 18 residues. Trimming removed 5 bases from V and 3 bases from J; junction bases left unmatched: 10. In germline, CDR1 is SGHAT, CDR2 FQNNGV. The CDR3 spells CASSRRTSGRIKTDTQYF. Here the CDR3 DNA reads TGTGCCAGCAGCAGGAGGACTAGCGGGAGGATCAAAACAGATACGCAGTATTTT. Full variable domain (rest looked up from reference TRBV11-2 and TRBJ2-3): EAGVAQSPRYKIIEKRQSVAFWCNPISGHATLYWYQQILGQGPKLLIQFQNNGVVDDSQLPKDRFSAERLKGVDSTLKIQPAKLEDSAVYLCASSRRTSGRIKTDTQYFGPGTRLTVL.

CDR3 sequence reads: CASSYSGQTYSPLHF. The CDR3 DNA is TGTGCCAGCAGTTACTCAGGACAAACCTATTCACCCCTCCACTTT. This chain uses TRBV6-5 with TRBJ1-6, with D perhaps matching TRBD1 (5 bases). Per the germline V gene, CDR1 is MNHEY and CDR2 is SVGAGI. Trimming stripped 0 bases from V and 8 bases from J, with 11 bases between. The CDR3 length is 15 residues.

Here the CDR3 DNA reads TGCGCCAGCAGCTTAATGGGGGGATCGGACAATGAGCAGTTCTTC. Amino acid sequence: CASSLMGGSDNEQFF. The chain recombines TRBV5-1 with TRBJ2-1; D is possibly TRBD2 (6 bases). Germline V lookup: CDR1 SGHRS, CDR2 YFSETQ. The CDR3 length is 15 residues. Trimming shortened V by 2 bases and J by 5 bases, and 14 bases separated the two germline ends.

The sample holds a few counts of this clonotype. V and J are TRBV6-1 and TRBJ2-1; 12 positions match TRBD2. V shed 6 bases and J 5 bases; nucleotides not matched to a gene: 8. Per the germline V gene, CDR1 is MNHNS and CDR2 is SASEGT. This CDR3 is 16 amino acids long. This CDR3 is CASRTLAGGRHNEQFF. Written as DNA, the CDR3 is TGTGCCAGCAGAACCCTAGCGGGAGGGCGCCACAATGAGCAGTTCTTC.

V is TRBV6-1 and J is TRBJ2-2, with D maybe TRBD2 (6 bases). The germline V gene has CDR1 MNHNS and CDR2 SASEGT. Trimming removed 6 bases at V and 0 bases at J, with 11 bases between. The CDR3 loop spans 15 amino acids. The CDR3 loop reads CASRIRDSNTGELFF. DNA for the CDR3: TGTGCCAGCAGGATTAGGGACTCGAACACCGGGGAGCTGTTTTTT.